This T cell receptor (beta chain) was sequenced in a study of blood T cell repertoires in COVID-19. The CDR3 is 15 residues long. V lost 1 base to trimming and J lost 0 bases, with 10 bases between them. Germline CDR1 is SGHTA and CDR2 is FQGNSA. Per the study methods: Amplification with reference gene primers provided the estimates of nucleated cell counts. The protocol was immunoSEQ multiplex PCR, while the TCRdb copy is restricted to in-frame clones and leaves out a portion. V and J calls and clone size are copied from that table; D and trimming were computed from the DNA. The profile covers about 240,000 clones, with approximately 83% appearing a single time and roughly 3.3% taken by the ten largest.

The TCR sequence derives from a woman aged 40 to 50 with acute COVID-19. The rearrangement uses TRBV7-2 and TRBJ2-7; no definite D call. Source material: PBMCs or T cells enriched from blood (not recorded which). CDR3 loop: CASSLDSPPSYEQYF. The CDR3 DNA reads as TGTGCCAGCAGCTTAGATTCTCCCCCCTCCTACGAGCAGTACTTC.